This T cell receptor (beta chain) stems from a study of T cell repertoires in cytomegalovirus infection. Study-wide context: Matching HLA type, along with CMV infection, was indicated by public TCR beta signatures. Points from the study as a whole: Cumulative public TCR beta family frequency identified CMV carriers with the relevant HLA.

The CDR3 has 14 amino acids. Germline V lookup: CDR1 SNHLY, CDR2 FYNNEI. V was pared by 3 bases and J by 9 bases, with 5 bases of the junction left unmatched. TCRdb processed the reads anew with MiXCR; each CDR3 protein has one entry. Among about 830,000 distinct CDR3 sequences, 32% were seen once, and the ten largest hold 9.5% to 15%. Details on this clonotype: Its specificity is not known.

This chain uses TRBV2 with TRBJ2-1; 10 bases are shared with TRBD1. The receptor was isolated from a human donor in good health (CMV status not recorded). Some clones in this sample may be carry-over from other donors' samples. The specimen was cultured CD8+ T cells from PBMCs, collected from culture after CMV antigen stimulation. The CDR3 DNA sequence: TGTGCCAGCAGTGACCCGGGACAGGGGAGTGAGCAGTTCTTC. It codes for CASSDPGQGSEQFF. The variable domain in full, with the rest retrieved from reference TRBV2 and TRBJ2-1, is EPEVTQTPSHQVTQMGQEVILRCVPISNHLYFYWYRQILGQKVEFLVSFYNNEISEKSEIFDDQFSVERPDGSNFTLKIRSTKLEDSAMYFCASSDPGQGSEQFFGPGTRLTVL.